One sample yielded the 23 T cell receptor beta chains listed below, sequenced in a study of shared clonotypes between healthy human individuals. This table comes from immunoSEQ multiplex PCR, and its TCRdb copy is limited to in-frame clones, with some not included. The sample has about 2 million clones, just under 95% seen once. Only CD45RO-negative cells positively selected for CCR7 counted as naive CD8 cells, so terminally differentiated effector memory CD45RA+ cells were excluded. The source material was naive CD8+ T cells sorted from blood. The receptors were gathered from a young man in good health.

This clone was seen a single time. The V call is TRBV5-4, the J call TRBJ2-3; TRBD2 is a possible D gene (6 bases). Per germline, CDR1 SGHNT and CDR2 YYREEE (reference sequence). The CDR3 sequence is 12 residues long. V dropped 3 bases and J dropped 4 bases, with 6 bases sitting between them. CDR3 in DNA: TGTGCCAGCAGCTCGGGGGCAGATACGCAGTATTTT. Protein product: CASSSGADTQYF.

In the case of this clone: This CDR3 is also generated by other DNA sequences in the sample. V is TRBV7-9 and J is TRBJ1-2; D unresolved. V was clipped by 5 bases and J by 4 bases, with 8 bases between them. Germline assignment: CDR1 SEHNR and CDR2 FQNEAQ (reference sequence). The CDR3 contains 12 residues. Here the CDR3 reads CASSPGGYGYTF. The CDR3 bases are TGTGCCAGCAGCCCGGGAGGCTATGGCTACACCTTC.

The rearrangement joins TRBV27 to TRBJ2-7; TRBD1 is a possible D gene (6 bases). This CDR3 has 14 residues. From germline, CDR1 is MNHEY and CDR2 SMNVEV (reference sequence). Trimming shortened V by 5 bases and J by 2 bases, and 13 bases separated the two germline ends. The CDR3 protein is CASSGLDSPYEQYF. In nucleotides, the CDR3 is TGTGCCAGCAGTGGACTGGACAGCCCCTACGAGCAGTACTTC.

V and J are TRBV25-1 and TRBJ2-7; D is possibly TRBD1 or TRBD2 (5 bases each). This CDR3 comprises 13 residues. Per germline, CDR1 MGHDK and CDR2 SYGVNS. Trimming removed 1 base from V and 3 bases from J, with 7 bases in between. The CDR3 DNA sequence: TGTGCCAGCAGTGAATTTGGGGGCTACGAGCAGTACTTC. Its translation is CASSEFGGYEQYF.

The CDR3 nucleotides read TGTGCCAGCAGCTTCTCACTAGCGGGAGTAGAGACCCAGTACTTC. It yields the protein CASSFSLAGVETQYF. This chain connects TRBV5-4 to TRBJ2-5; 11 bases agree with TRBD2. The germline gives CDR1 SGHNT, CDR2 YYREEE (reference sequence). The CDR3 consists of 15 residues. J was trimmed by 4 bases and V by 2 bases; bases with no gene match: 4.

The chain is built from TRBV7-2 and TRBJ2-7; TRBD1 or TRBD2 may be the D gene (6 bases each). This CDR3 spans 13 amino acids. Germline lookup yields CDR1 SGHTA and CDR2 FQGNSA. V dropped 8 bases and J dropped 7 bases, with 18 bases sitting between them. CDR3 loop: CASGGAGVFEQYF. The CDR3 region has the DNA TGTGCCAGCGGCGGGGCAGGGGTATTTGAGCAGTACTTC. Using reference TRBV7-2 and TRBJ2-7 for the parts outside the CDR3, the full variable domain is GAGVSQSPSNKVTEKGKDVELRCDPISGHTALYWYRQSLGQGLEFLIYFQGNSAPDKSGLPSDRFSAERTGGSVSTLTIQRTQQEDSAVYLCASGGAGVFEQYFGPGTRLTVT.

This chain joins TRBV7-9 and TRBJ1-2; D is uncertain. The CDR3 has 11 residues. The V gene's germline CDR1 is SEHNR and CDR2 FQNEAQ (reference sequence). V lost 5 bases, J lost 8 bases, and 9 bases lay in between. The CDR3 DNA is TGTGCCAGCAGCCCCTTCGGAGGCTACACCTTC. Translating gives CASSPFGGYTF.

Of note for this clone: Different DNA sequences within this sample yield the same CDR3. This sequence joins TRBV28 and TRBJ1-5, with TRBD1 matching over 7 bases. J gave up 6 bases and V 3 bases, and 8 bases lay outside the gene matches. The CDR3 covers 15 residues. The germline gives CDR1 MDHEN, CDR2 SYDVKM. The CDR3 spells CASSFRQGRGQPQHF. In DNA, the CDR3 is TGTGCCAGCAGTTTCAGACAGGGAAGGGGTCAGCCCCAGCATTTT.

The rearrangement links TRBV6-5 to TRBJ1-1, with D uncertain. Trimming removed 0 bases at V and 3 bases at J, with 11 bases between. CDR1 and CDR2 (germline): MNHEY, SVGAGI. The CDR3 length is 15 residues. CDR3 nucleotide sequence: TGTGCCAGCAGTTACTCCTCCTGGATGGACACTGAAGCTTTCTTT. Translating it yields CASSYSSWMDTEAFF.

This clone was seen just once. The rearrangement joins TRBV6-6 to TRBJ2-5, with D possibly being TRBD1 (6 bases). CDR3 length: 15 amino acids. Trimming pared 2 bases from V and 0 bases from J, leaving 10 bases between. Germline V gene sequence: CDR1 MNHNY, CDR2 SVGAGI (reference sequence). The CDR3: CASSYGGSNQETQYF. Here the CDR3 DNA reads TGTGCCAGCAGTTACGGGGGCAGCAACCAAGAGACCCAGTACTTC.

The chain recombines TRBV29-1 with TRBJ1-2; D perhaps matches TRBD1 (6 bases). CDR3 length equals 11 residues. From germline, CDR1 is SQVTM and CDR2 ANQGSEA. V shed 6 bases and J shed 4 bases, with 9 bases lying between them. The CDR3 loop is CSVRTAYGYTF. The CDR3 region has the DNA TGCAGCGTCAGGACAGCCTATGGCTACACCTTC.

J is TRBJ1-2 and V is TRBV9, with D possibly TRBD1 on 6 matching bases. The CDR3 spans 15 residues. Germline values: CDR1 SGDLS, CDR2 YYNGEE. The ends were cut back, 2 bases at V and 7 bases at J, with 18 bases in the middle. CDR3 region: CASSVPIRGGGGYTF. CDR3 sequence (DNA): TGTGCCAGCAGCGTCCCCATACGCGGGGGCGGTGGCTACACCTTC.

This chain connects TRBV5-6 to TRBJ1-3; 9 nucleotides line up with TRBD1. This CDR3 contains 17 residues. After removal of 4 bases from V and 0 bases from J, the junction contained 8 bases not matched to a gene. Germline CDR1 reads SGHDT; CDR2 reads YYEEEE. The CDR3 DNA follows: TGTGCCAGCAGCGACACAGGGGGCTGGAGCTCTGGAAACACCATATATTTT. This sequence encodes CASSDTGGWSSGNTIYF.

The CDR3 spells CSVGGRVNTEAFF. The CDR3 DNA sequence: TGCAGCGTTGGGGGGAGGGTGAACACTGAAGCTTTCTTT. V usage is TRBV29-1 and J usage is TRBJ1-1, with a weak D call TRBD1 (5 bases). This CDR3 has 13 residues. Trimming stripped 4 bases from V and 0 bases from J, with 9 bases between. Germline V CDR1 and CDR2: SQVTM, ANQGSEA.

This clone was seen just once. The V gene is TRBV19, the J gene TRBJ2-7, with a possible D match to TRBD2 (6 bases). The CDR3 loop spans 16 amino acids. V lost 6 bases and J 3 bases, leaving 21 bases between the germline ends. Germline V lookup: CDR1 LNHDA, CDR2 SQIVND (reference sequence). CDR3 DNA: TGTGCCAGTAGCGGCATTGGAGGGAGCTATGGCTACGAGCAGTACTTC. Protein sequence: CASSGIGGSYGYEQYF.

This clone has only one observation. The V and J genes are TRBV4-3 and TRBJ2-5; D possibly corresponds to TRBD2 (5 bases). The V end lost 0 bases, the J end lost 5 bases, and 10 bases lay between the germline ends. Germline loops: CDR1 LGHNA, CDR2 YSLEER. CDR3 length: 14 amino acids. In DNA form, the CDR3 reads TGCGCCAGCAGCCAAGACAGGTGGAGGGAGACCCAGTACTTC. Protein product: CASSQDRWRETQYF.

The chain couples TRBV28 to TRBJ1-2; unclear D gene. Germline loops: CDR1 MDHEN, CDR2 SYDVKM. The CDR3 spans 13 residues. V lost 5 bases, J lost 0 bases, and 7 bases lay in between. The CDR3 DNA reads as TGTGCCAGCAGTCCACCGTCTAACTATGGCTACACCTTC. This encodes CASSPPSNYGYTF.

The genes are TRBV4-1 and TRBJ1-5; D is possibly TRBD1 (5 bases). The CDR3 totals 14 residues. The germline gives CDR1 MGHRA, CDR2 YSYEKL. Trimming took off 4 bases at V and 3 bases at J, with 10 bases between the two ends. The CDR3 DNA is TGCGCCAGCAGCCGGGGACGCTCCAATCAGCCCCAGCATTTT. Its translation is CASSRGRSNQPQHF.

V and J are TRBV19 and TRBJ2-5; D gene uncertain. The ends were cut back, 2 bases at V and 2 bases at J, with 12 bases in the middle. In germline, CDR1 is LNHDA, CDR2 SQIVND (reference sequence). The CDR3 loop spans 15 amino acids. The CDR3 loop is CASSISLGRQETQYF. Here the CDR3 DNA reads TGTGCCAGTAGTATAAGTCTGGGCAGACAAGAGACCCAGTACTTC. Using reference TRBV19 and TRBJ2-5 for the parts outside the CDR3, the full variable domain is DGGITQSPKYLFRKEGQNVTLSCEQNLNHDAMYWYRQDPGQGLRLIYYSQIVNDFQKGDIAEGYSVSREKKESFPLTVTSAQKNPTAFYLCASSISLGRQETQYFGPGTRLLVL.

For the CDR3, the DNA is TGTGCCAGCAGCAATTGGGACGAGCAGTACTTC. It translates to CASSNWDEQYF. This chain joins TRBV6-5 and TRBJ2-7; D call uncertain. Trimming left V 6 bases short and J 5 bases short, with 8 bases between. CDR1 is MNHEY and CDR2 is SVGAGI in the germline V gene. This CDR3 region has 11 residues.

This sequence joins TRBV19 and TRBJ1-2; D call uncertain. There are 13 residues in the CDR3. Germline V gene data show CDR1 as LNHDA and CDR2 as SQIVND (reference sequence). The V gene lost 10 bases and the J gene lost 0 bases, with 12 bases spanning the gap. CDR3 DNA: TGTGCCACCTCTCCGGGGACTAACTATGGCTACACCTTC. Translated, it gives CATSPGTNYGYTF.

The chain combines TRBV7-8 with TRBJ1-5; D not certain. Germline values: CDR1 SGHVS, CDR2 FQNEAQ. This CDR3 is 17 amino acids long. Deletions cut 4 bases from V and 2 bases from J, with 18 bases between. The CDR3 is CASSSFGVEAGNQPQHF. The CDR3 DNA sequence: TGTGCCAGCAGCTCATTTGGGGTTGAGGCCGGCAATCAGCCCCAGCATTTT.

The CDR3 DNA follows: TGTGCCAGTAGTATAGATAACCTTGTCTTTGTTCAGCCCCAGCATTTT. Protein sequence: CASSIDNLVFVQPQHF. This chain uses TRBV19 with TRBJ1-5; no clear D. The CDR3 sequence is 16 residues long. The germline CDR1 and CDR2 sequences are LNHDA and SQIVND (reference sequence). V dropped 0 bases and J dropped 6 bases, with 15 bases sitting between them.